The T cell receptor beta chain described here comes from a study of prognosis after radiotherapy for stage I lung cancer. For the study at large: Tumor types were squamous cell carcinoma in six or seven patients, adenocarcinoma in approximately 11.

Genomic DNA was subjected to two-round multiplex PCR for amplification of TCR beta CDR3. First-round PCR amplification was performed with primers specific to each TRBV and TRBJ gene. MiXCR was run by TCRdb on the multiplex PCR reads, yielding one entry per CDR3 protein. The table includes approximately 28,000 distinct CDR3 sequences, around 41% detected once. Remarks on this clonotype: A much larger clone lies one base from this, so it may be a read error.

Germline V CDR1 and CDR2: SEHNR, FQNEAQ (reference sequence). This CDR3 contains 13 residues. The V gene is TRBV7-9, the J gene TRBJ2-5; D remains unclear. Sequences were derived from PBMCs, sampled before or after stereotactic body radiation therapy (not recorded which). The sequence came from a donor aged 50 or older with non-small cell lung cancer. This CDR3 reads CASILWEYETQYF. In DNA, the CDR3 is TGTGCCAGCATCTTATGGGAATATGAGACCCAGTACTTC.